The 29 T cell receptor beta chains in this list originate from one sample, sequenced in a study of radiation and T cells in renal cell carcinoma. As for treatment: treatment-naive control, cytoreductive nephrectomy. Libraries were prepared by immunoSEQ multiplex PCR; TCRdb keeps only in-frame clonotypes and omits some of them. The sample includes about 8,900 clones, roughly 60% seen only once; the top ten take 13% to 15%. This sample comprised tumor tissue, obtained from a patient whose treatment was nephrectomy without radiotherapy. Receptor source: a man between 60 and 75 years old with renal cell carcinoma.

The rearrangement links TRBV27 to TRBJ2-2; 11 bases map to TRBD2. CDR3 length equals 17 residues. V shed 3 bases and J 4 bases; nucleotides not matched to a gene: 7. Germline-derived CDR1 and CDR2 are MNHEY and SMNVEV (reference sequence). Here the CDR3 DNA reads TGTGCCAGCAGTTTTAGGCTAGCGGGGGGTTCCACCGGGGAGCTGTTTTTT. Translating it yields CASSFRLAGGSTGELFF.

By share, this clone ranks as medium-sized (0.01 to 0.1%). The V gene is TRBV20-1, the J gene TRBJ2-5; D not resolved. This CDR3 has 11 residues. Germline assignment: CDR1 DFQATT and CDR2 SNEGSKA (reference sequence). CDR3 region: CNAQSQETQYF. The CDR3 region has the DNA TGCAATGCACAGTCCCAAGAGACCCAGTACTTC.

The chain employs TRBV29-1 and TRBJ2-5; 7 bases map to TRBD2. The germline V gene has CDR1 SQVTM and CDR2 ANQGSEA. CDR3 length: 11 residues. V was pared by 5 bases and J by 6 bases, with 3 bases of the junction left unmatched. For the CDR3, the DNA is TGCAGCGTTCAGGGAGGGAAGACCCAGTACTTC. As protein: CSVQGGKTQYF.

J is TRBJ2-5 and V is TRBV28; D is possibly TRBD2 (6 bases). From germline, CDR1 is MDHEN and CDR2 SYDVKM. The CDR3 loop spans 15 amino acids. V lost 10 bases, J lost 2 bases, and 20 bases lay in between. The CDR3, as DNA: TGTGCCACCATTTCCTTCGGGGGACCACAAGAGACCCAGTACTTC. Translation gives CATISFGGPQETQYF. The variable domain in full, with the rest retrieved from reference TRBV28 and TRBJ2-5, is DVKVTQSSRYLVKRTGEKVFLECVQDMDHENMFWYRQDPGLGLRLIYFSYDVKMKEKGDIPEGYSVSREKKERFSLILESASTNQTSMYLCATISFGGPQETQYFGPGTRLLVL.

This clone is large in the sample. J is TRBJ2-7 and V is TRBV7-9; 8 bases align to TRBD2. The CDR3 is made up of 16 amino acids. The germline CDR1 and CDR2 sequences are SEHNR and FQNEAQ (reference sequence). V was pared by 1 base and J by 0 bases, with 5 bases of the junction left unmatched. DNA of the CDR3: TGTGCCAGCAGCTTAGGGGCTAGCGGGTTCTCCTACGAGCAGTACTTC. The encoded protein is CASSLGASGFSYEQYF.

The chain employs TRBV4-2 and TRBJ2-7, with TRBD2 matching 8 bases. Germline assignment: CDR1 LGHNA and CDR2 YNFKEQ. This CDR3 is 21 amino acids long. Trimming cost V 4 bases and J 6 bases; bases outside gene matches: 29. CDR3 nucleotides: TGTGCCAGCAGCCGAAGGCGTCCGGGCCCTAGCGACATCGTGGCGGGGGGCGAGCAGTACTTC. Translation: CASSRRRPGPSDIVAGGEQYF.

This clone was seen more than once but under ten times. The gene calls are TRBV9 and TRBJ1-4; D remains unclear. V was shortened by 7 bases and J by 7 bases, with 17 bases between the two germline ends. The germline V gene has CDR1 SGDLS and CDR2 YYNGEE. The CDR3 has 14 amino acids. This CDR3 is CASSEDSEGEKLFF. DNA of the CDR3: TGTGCCAGCTCCGAGGACTCAGAGGGTGAAAAACTGTTTTTT.

This chain uses TRBV10-3 with TRBJ2-1; 9 nucleotides align to TRBD2. The CDR3 contains 16 residues. Germline V gene data show CDR1 as ENHRY and CDR2 as SYGVKD. V lost 0 bases, J lost 7 bases, and 7 bases stayed unmatched. The DNA of the CDR3 is TGTGCCATCAGTGAGTCGGGGCTAGCGGGACGAAATGAGCAGTTCTTC. Its translation is CAISESGLAGRNEQFF.

This clone is labeled as medium-sized (0.01 to 0.1%). The CDR3 region is CASRLGRSSYNEQFF. Written as DNA, the CDR3 is TGCGCCAGCAGATTGGGGAGGAGCTCCTACAATGAGCAGTTCTTC. The V and J genes are TRBV4-1 and TRBJ2-1, with a possible D match to TRBD2 (6 bases). CDR3 length: 15 amino acids. Germline CDR1 and CDR2: MGHRA and YSYEKL. V lost 6 bases, J lost 0 bases, and 12 bases lay in between.

This clone is labeled as medium-sized (0.01 to 0.1%). This rearrangement joins TRBV21-1 to TRBJ1-4; the table's D gene call, TRBD1, was not cross checked with the DNA. TRBV21-1 is a documented pseudogene. The CDR3 is 15 amino acids. For the CDR3, the DNA is TGTGCCAGCAGCAAACAGGGCACCCCCAATGAAAAACTGTTTTTT. Its translation: CASSKQGTPNEKLFF.

V and J are TRBV7-2 and TRBJ2-7; D gene unclear. Looked up from germline, CDR1 is SGHTA and CDR2 is FQGNSA. With 1 base removed from V and 4 bases from J, the gap between germline ends came to 14 bases. The CDR3 totals 15 residues. The CDR3 nucleotides are TGTGCCAGCAGCTTAGAAAGGTTCAGATTATACGAGCAGTACTTC. Translation: CASSLERFRLYEQYF.

The J gene is TRBJ1-4, the V gene TRBV15; tentatively, D is TRBD1 (5 bases). Germline assignment: CDR1 LNHNV and CDR2 YYDKDF (reference sequence). The CDR3 consists of 17 residues. V was cut by 3 bases and J by 7 bases, with 21 bases left in between. The DNA of the CDR3 is TGTGCCACCAGCAGTGGGGTCCAGGGCTCATCAGGTGAAAAACTGTTTTTT. Its translation: CATSSGVQGSSGEKLFF.

This clone occurred a few times. This chain uses TRBV4-1 with TRBJ1-1; possibly TRBD1 for D (6 bases). Trimming stripped 3 bases from V and 6 bases from J, with 14 bases between. This CDR3 spans 14 amino acids. CDR1 MGHRA and CDR2 YSYEKL come from the germline V gene. CDR3 DNA: TGCGCCAGCAGCCATTACGACAGGTTACCTGAAGCTTTCTTT. Translated, it gives CASSHYDRLPEAFF.

This clone has more than one count but fewer than ten. The V and J genes are TRBV7-2 and TRBJ2-7, with D uncertain. CDR3 length: 14 residues. Trimming removed 5 bases from V and 0 bases from J, with 11 bases in between. Germline-derived CDR1 and CDR2 are SGHTA and FQGNSA. CDR3 sequence: CASSQAYFSYEQYF. Here the CDR3 DNA reads TGTGCCAGCAGCCAGGCGTACTTCTCCTACGAGCAGTACTTC.

This chain joins TRBV7-2 and TRBJ1-5; D perhaps matches TRBD1 (5 bases). CDR3 length equals 14 residues. V was clipped by 5 bases and J by 4 bases, with 12 bases between them. Per the germline V gene, CDR1 is SGHTA and CDR2 is FQGNSA. The CDR3 nucleotides are TGTGCCAGCAGCGGGGGGTCCGGGAATCAGCCCCAGCATTTT. Its protein is CASSGGSGNQPQHF.

This clone was counted once. The chain recombines TRBV7-9 with TRBJ2-3, with D perhaps TRBD2 (5 bases). Germline CDR1 reads SEHNR; CDR2 reads FQNEAQ (reference sequence). Trimming left V 4 bases short and J 6 bases short, with 14 bases between. The CDR3 runs to 14 residues. Written as DNA, the CDR3 is TGTGCCAGCAGCTCCCCGGACCGAGGGGATACGCAGTATTTT. This encodes CASSSPDRGDTQYF.

The CDR3 DNA reads as TGTGCCAGCAGCGACGGGGGGGCGTACGAGCAGTACTTC. Amino acid sequence: CASSDGGAYEQYF. The chain couples TRBV7-2 to TRBJ2-7, with 8 bases that match TRBD2. This CDR3 is built from 13 residues. V was pared by 5 bases and J by 4 bases, with 4 bases of the junction left unmatched. Looked up from germline, CDR1 is SGHTA and CDR2 is FQGNSA. The full variable domain, with the rest looked up from reference TRBV7-2 and TRBJ2-7, is GAGVSQSPSNKVTEKGKDVELRCDPISGHTALYWYRQSLGQGLEFLIYFQGNSAPDKSGLPSDRFSAERTGGSVSTLTIQRTQQEDSAVYLCASSDGGAYEQYFGPGTRLTVT.

The chain joins TRBV11-2 to TRBJ2-5; D uncertain. The V end was cut by 2 bases, the J end by 5 bases, with 6 bases between. The CDR3 extends over 12 amino acids. The germline CDR1 and CDR2 sequences are SGHAT and FQNNGV. The CDR3 is CASSLYWETQYF. As DNA, the CDR3 is TGTGCCAGCAGCTTATATTGGGAGACCCAGTACTTC. Supplemented by reference TRBV11-2 and TRBJ2-5, the full variable domain reads EAGVAQSPRYKIIEKRQSVAFWCNPISGHATLYWYQQILGQGPKLLIQFQNNGVVDDSQLPKDRFSAERLKGVDSTLKIQPAKLEDSAVYLCASSLYWETQYFGPGTRLLVL.

This clone has only a few counts. The V and J genes are TRBV7-2 and TRBJ2-2; weak D call: TRBD2 (5 bases). Deletions cut 5 bases from V and 2 bases from J, with 12 bases between. Germline V gene sequence: CDR1 SGHTA, CDR2 FQGNSA. The CDR3 length is 15 residues. The CDR3 sequence: CASSPQRSNTGELFF. DNA for the CDR3: TGTGCCAGCAGCCCCCAGCGGAGTAACACCGGGGAGCTGTTTTTT.

This chain joins TRBV5-8 and TRBJ2-7, with D hard to call. The CDR3 sequence is 16 residues long. The V and J ends lost 1 base and 2 bases respectively, with 16 bases between them. CDR1 and CDR2 from the germline V gene are SGHTS and YDEGEE. CDR3 sequence: CASSLFSSESPYEQYF. The CDR3 nucleotides are TGTGCCAGCAGCTTGTTCTCATCGGAGAGCCCCTACGAGCAGTACTTC.

V and J are TRBV7-9 and TRBJ2-5, with D possibly TRBD2 on 7 matching bases. The CDR3 is made up of 16 amino acids. Deletions cut 1 base from V and 2 bases from J, with 14 bases between. The V gene's germline CDR1 is SEHNR and CDR2 FQNEAQ (reference sequence). The CDR3 DNA follows: TGTGCCAGCAGCTTAGGGGACTACAGGGCACAAGAGACCCAGTACTTC. Its protein is CASSLGDYRAQETQYF.

The chain has TRBV28 and TRBJ2-5; no definite D call. Trimming left V 2 bases short and J 0 bases short, with 7 bases between. Germline V gene sequence: CDR1 MDHEN, CDR2 SYDVKM. This CDR3 is built from 14 residues. CDR3 bases: TGTGCCAGCAGTTTACCGGCGTACCAAGAGACCCAGTACTTC. It yields the protein CASSLPAYQETQYF. Drawing the rest from reference TRBV28 and TRBJ2-5, the complete variable domain is DVKVTQSSRYLVKRTGEKVFLECVQDMDHENMFWYRQDPGLGLRLIYFSYDVKMKEKGDIPEGYSVSREKKERFSLILESASTNQTSMYLCASSLPAYQETQYFGPGTRLLVL.

This clone was found a few times. The genes are TRBV13 and TRBJ1-2; D gene ambiguous. Germline-derived CDR1 and CDR2 are PRHDT and FYEKMQ (reference sequence). With 3 bases removed from V and 4 bases from J, the gap between germline ends came to 12 bases. The CDR3 totals 14 residues. CDR3 bases: TGTGCCAGCAGCTTGTCCGGCAGACTCTATGGCTACACCTTC. Amino acids: CASSLSGRLYGYTF.

V and J are TRBV18 and TRBJ1-4, with 8 bases that match TRBD1. Germline CDR1 is KGHSH and CDR2 is LQKENI. The V segment lost 4 bases and the J segment 1 base; nucleotides outside the gene matches: 5. The CDR3 extends over 16 amino acids. The DNA for the CDR3 is TGTGCCAGCTCACTTGGGACAGGCGGAACTAATGAAAAACTGTTTTTT. Its protein is CASSLGTGGTNEKLFF. The variable domain in full, completed from reference TRBV18 and TRBJ1-4, reads NAGVMQNPRHLVRRRGQEARLRCSPMKGHSHVYWYRQLPEEGLKFMVYLQKENIIDESGMPKERFSAEFPKEGPSILRIQQVVRGDSAAYFCASSLGTGGTNEKLFFGSGTQLSVL.

The gene calls are TRBV27 and TRBJ2-3; the match to TRBD2 covers 9 bases. V lost 3 bases, J lost 0 bases, and 10 bases stayed unmatched. The germline CDR1 and CDR2 sequences are MNHEY and SMNVEV (reference sequence). The CDR3 is 18 amino acids. The CDR3 DNA follows: TGTGCCAGCAGTTTTTACTCCTGGACTAGCGTTAGCACAGATACGCAGTATTTT. It is translated as CASSFYSWTSVSTDTQYF.

The chain employs TRBV11-2 and TRBJ2-1; 7 bases are shared with TRBD2. The trim removed 5 bases at V and 2 bases at J, leaving 9 bases unmatched. The germline V gene encodes CDR1 SGHAT and CDR2 FQNNGV. The CDR3 is made up of 16 amino acids. The CDR3 region is CASSRPGLRAYNEQFF. The CDR3 nucleotides read TGTGCCAGCAGCCGACCGGGACTAAGGGCCTACAATGAGCAGTTCTTC.

The chain employs TRBV5-6 and TRBJ2-1, with 9 bases identical to TRBD1. The CDR3 consists of 15 residues. Trimming took 2 bases from V and 2 from J; bases not matched to a gene: 2. Germline loops: CDR1 SGHDT, CDR2 YYEEEE. The CDR3 coding sequence is TGTGCCAGCAGCTTCAACAGGGGGCCCTACAATGAGCAGTTCTTC. Amino acids: CASSFNRGPYNEQFF.

This rearrangement joins TRBV14 to TRBJ2-3; no clear D gene. The ends were cut back, 1 base at V and 8 bases at J, with 10 bases in the middle. CDR3 length equals 13 residues. CDR1 and CDR2 (germline): SGHDN, FVKESK. CDR3 nucleotides: TGTGCCAGCAGCCAAGGACTCGGGCGTACGCAGTATTTT. As protein: CASSQGLGRTQYF.

The chain joins TRBV19 to TRBJ1-3; no definite D call. The V and J ends lost 8 bases and 0 bases respectively, with 14 bases between them. There are 15 residues in the CDR3. Germline CDR1 and CDR2: LNHDA and SQIVND (reference sequence). The chain's CDR3 is CASGEGRFSGNTIYF. CDR3 coding DNA: TGTGCCAGTGGGGAAGGACGGTTCTCTGGAAACACCATATATTTT. Filled out from reference TRBV19 and TRBJ1-3, the complete variable domain reads DGGITQSPKYLFRKEGQNVTLSCEQNLNHDAMYWYRQDPGQGLRLIYYSQIVNDFQKGDIAEGYSVSREKKESFPLTVTSAQKNPTAFYLCASGEGRFSGNTIYFGEGSWLTVV.